These 10 T cell receptor beta chains share one sample of origin, sequenced in a study of blood T cell repertoires in COVID-19. Some clones are missing from TCRdb's copy, which holds only in-frame ones; the method was immunoSEQ multiplex PCR. The sample carries roughly 400,000 clones, about 88% recorded once. The sequencing sample was made of PBMCs or T cells enriched from blood (not recorded which). The source is a woman aged 18-29 years who had been exposed to COVID-19.

The V call is TRBV29-1, the J call TRBJ1-2, with D maybe TRBD1 (6 bases). In germline, CDR1 is SQVTM, CDR2 ANQGSEA. The CDR3 runs to 11 residues. The V end lost 4 bases, the J end lost 8 bases, and 11 bases lay between the germline ends. The CDR3 nucleotides are TGCAGCGTTGGGGGACATCAGGGCTACACCTTC. The encoded protein is CSVGGHQGYTF.

This chain uses TRBV6-4 with TRBJ2-5; perhaps TRBD2 as D (6 bases). Trimming left V 7 bases short and J 2 bases short, with 14 bases between. Germline V gene data show CDR1 as MRHNA and CDR2 as SNTAGT. The CDR3 is 14 residues long. In nucleotides, the CDR3 is TGTGCCAGCACGCCCCGGGGGAGTCAAGAGACCCAGTACTTC. Amino acids: CASTPRGSQETQYF.

The V call is TRBV28, the J call TRBJ1-4, with D perhaps TRBD1 (5 bases). The CDR3 sequence is 16 residues long. Trimming shortened V by 2 bases and J by 5 bases, and 15 bases separated the two germline ends. Germline V gives CDR1 MDHEN, CDR2 SYDVKM. CDR3 nucleotides: TGTGCCAGCAGTTTAAGTTGGAGGGGTGCCAATGAAAAACTGTTTTTT. Translated, it gives CASSLSWRGANEKLFF.

The chain recombines TRBV5-6 with TRBJ2-1, with a weak D call TRBD1 (5 bases). CDR1 SGHDT and CDR2 YYEEEE come from the germline V gene. Trimming removed 4 bases from V and 4 bases from J, with 9 bases in between. The CDR3 has 13 residues. CDR3: CASSPDSYNEQFF. The CDR3 DNA reads as TGTGCCAGCAGCCCCGACAGTTACAATGAGCAGTTCTTC.

V and J are TRBV5-1 and TRBJ1-5; D not resolved. Per germline, CDR1 SGHRS and CDR2 YFSETQ. CDR3 length equals 14 residues. V lost 0 bases and J 9 bases, leaving 13 bases between the germline ends. The CDR3 sequence: CASSLETAEGPQHF. Written as DNA, the CDR3 is TGCGCCAGCAGCTTGGAAACCGCTGAGGGGCCCCAGCATTTT. Full variable domain (remainder filled in from reference TRBV5-1 and TRBJ1-5): KAGVTQTPRYLIKTRGQQVTLSCSPISGHRSVSWYQQTPGQGLQFLFEYFSETQRNKGNFPGRFSGRQFSNSRSEMNVSTLELGDSALYLCASSLETAEGPQHFGDGTRLSIL.

V usage is TRBV7-2 and J usage is TRBJ2-7; 8 bases are a match to TRBD2. CDR1 is SGHTA and CDR2 is FQGNSA in the germline V gene. CDR3 length: 14 amino acids. Unmatched junction bases numbered 1, after V lost 1 base and J lost 2 bases. DNA for the CDR3: TGTGCCAGCAGCTTAGGACTAGCGACCTACGAGCAGTACTTC. This encodes CASSLGLATYEQYF.

This chain joins TRBV4-3 and TRBJ1-5; 8 nucleotides agree with TRBD1. The CDR3 sequence is 17 residues long. V trimming: 1 base; J trimming: 0 bases; junction bases outside the gene matches: 5. CDR1 and CDR2 from the germline V gene are LGHNA and YSLEER. The CDR3 loop reads CASSQGVTGGSNQPQHF. DNA of the CDR3: TGCGCCAGCAGCCAAGGGGTCACAGGGGGTAGCAATCAGCCCCAGCATTTT.

The J gene is TRBJ1-4, the V gene TRBV2; D may be TRBD1 (6 bases). Germline V gene data show CDR1 as SNHLY and CDR2 as FYNNEI. The V end was cut by 4 bases, the J end by 0 bases, with 15 bases between. CDR3 size: 17 residues. In DNA, the CDR3 is TGTGCCAGCAGTGGAACACAGGGATGGGCAACTAATGAAAAACTGTTTTTT. It yields the protein CASSGTQGWATNEKLFF.

The V gene is TRBV7-8, the J gene TRBJ1-3; TRBD1 aligns across 7 bases. The CDR3 extends over 14 amino acids. V dropped 5 bases and J dropped 4; count of bases not matched to a gene: 5. Germline CDR1 and CDR2: SGHVS and FQNEAQ. This chain's CDR3 is CASSPQGSGNTIYF. The CDR3 nucleotides are TGTGCCAGCAGCCCACAGGGGTCGGGAAACACCATATATTTT.

This clone was observed a single time. The CDR3 protein is CSASVGAKGAMSSYNSPLHF. The CDR3 DNA reads TGCAGTGCTAGTGTGGGGGCTAAAGGAGCGATGAGCTCCTATAATTCACCCCTCCACTTT. The chain is built from TRBV20-1 and TRBJ1-6, with D tentatively TRBD1 (6 bases). V shed 3 bases and J shed 0 bases, with 24 bases lying between them. Germline CDR1 is DFQATT and CDR2 is SNEGSKA (reference sequence). This CDR3 is built from 20 residues.